These 5 T cell receptor beta chains came from one sample sequenced in a study of cytomegalovirus exposure and HLA in healthy donors. PCR primers comprised 60 Vbeta and 13 Jbeta primers. The assay was immunoSEQ multiplex PCR, and TCRdb's table has in-frame clones only and misses some. This sample carries approximately 110,000 clones, more than 65% of them seen once, and the ten largest clones take 13%. Sequenced: PBMCs. Receptor source: a woman in her fifties or sixties in good health and CMV-seropositive.

The chain has TRBV18 and TRBJ1-4, with no clear D. The germline V gene has CDR1 KGHSH and CDR2 LQKENI. The CDR3 loop spans 15 amino acids. V shed 3 bases and J shed 2 bases, with 10 bases lying between them. CDR3 sequence reads: CASSPPGSTNEKLFF. The CDR3 bases are TGTGCCAGCTCACCGCCGGGATCTACTAATGAAAAACTGTTTTTT.

The chain recombines TRBV4-2 with TRBJ2-4, with TRBD2 as a possible D gene (6 bases). Trimming stripped 1 base from V and 0 bases from J, with 31 bases between. CDR1 and CDR2 (germline): LGHNA, YNFKEQ. The CDR3 extends over 23 amino acids. The CDR3 reads CASSQGRTGGFRRVGVAKNIQYF. CDR3 DNA: TGTGCCAGCAGCCAAGGTAGGACTGGCGGCTTTCGGAGGGTGGGGGTAGCCAAAAACATTCAGTACTTC.

This chain connects TRBV29-1 to TRBJ1-3; TRBD1 might be the D (6 bases). In germline, CDR1 is SQVTM, CDR2 ANQGSEA. With 4 bases removed from V and 0 bases from J, the gap between germline ends came to 10 bases. The CDR3 runs 14 residues. The CDR3 nucleotides read TGCAGCGTTGCTCAGGGGTCCTCTGGAAACACCATATATTTT. Translation: CSVAQGSSGNTIYF.

This sequence joins TRBV5-1 and TRBJ2-7, with 10 bases that match TRBD2. V was pared by 1 base and J by 4 bases, with 5 bases of the junction left unmatched. CDR3 size: 15 residues. Germline CDR1 SGHRS, CDR2 YFSETQ. This CDR3 is CASSLFSSGSYEQYF. DNA of the CDR3: TGCGCCAGCAGCTTGTTCTCTAGCGGGAGTTACGAGCAGTACTTC.

The chain combines TRBV30 with TRBJ1-2, with D hard to call. Germline V gene lookup returns CDR1 GTSNPN and CDR2 SVGIG (reference sequence). The CDR3 contains 11 residues. CDR3 DNA: TGTGCTGTTCAGAGGCTGTGGAGGTACACCTTC. Amino acids: CAVQRLWRYTF.